This entry features one T cell receptor (beta chain) sequence. Its target is not known. The assay was immunoSEQ multiplex PCR, and TCRdb's table has in-frame clones only and misses some. The table shows 25,000 to 30,000 clones, with over 80% occurring only once. The data stem from a study of a mutant IDH1 vaccine in newly diagnosed glioma. Background on the study: Of the patients given treatment, around 62% were male and 37.5% were female, and a mean age of approximately 37 years was recorded.

The time point is: week 23, last vaccination. Topical imiquimod accompanied each vaccine dose, which consisted of 300 ug of mutant IDH1 20-mer peptide. Findings of the study overall: Seemingly, top peripheral T cell clonotype changes bore no relation to pseudoprogression.

The material sequenced was PBMCs, taken from a glioma patient whose treatment included an IDH1 peptide vaccine. The source is a woman younger than 35 with glioma.

In DNA, the CDR3 is TGTGCCAGTAGTAGCGAGTCCTACAATGAGCAGTTCTTC. Amino acids: CASSSESYNEQFF. The chain joins TRBV19 to TRBJ2-1; D not resolved. This CDR3 region has 13 residues. Trimming cost V 4 bases and J 1 base, with 5 bases left between them. Germline lookup yields CDR1 LNHDA and CDR2 SQIVND (reference sequence).